Below, one T cell receptor (beta chain) is given with its context. The repertoire was sequenced with immunoSEQ multiplex PCR; TCRdb's copy has only in-frame clones and lacks some. The table has roughly 120,000 clones, 70% to 90% seen once. This record belongs to a study of T cell responses to AZD1222 COVID-19 vaccine. Germline V gene data show CDR1 as ENHRY and CDR2 as SYGVKD. This CDR3 has 14 residues. Trimming took 4 bases from V and 5 from J; bases not matched to a gene: 2. This material consisted of peripheral blood, taken 28 days after the second AZD1222 dose. The V and J genes are TRBV10-3 and TRBJ2-2; 9 bases map to TRBD1. This sequence originates from an adult who received the AZD1222 COVID-19 vaccine. CDR3 residues: CAISGQGGTGELFF. CDR3 DNA sequence: TGTGCCATCAGTGGACAGGGGGGGACCGGGGAGCTGTTTTTT.